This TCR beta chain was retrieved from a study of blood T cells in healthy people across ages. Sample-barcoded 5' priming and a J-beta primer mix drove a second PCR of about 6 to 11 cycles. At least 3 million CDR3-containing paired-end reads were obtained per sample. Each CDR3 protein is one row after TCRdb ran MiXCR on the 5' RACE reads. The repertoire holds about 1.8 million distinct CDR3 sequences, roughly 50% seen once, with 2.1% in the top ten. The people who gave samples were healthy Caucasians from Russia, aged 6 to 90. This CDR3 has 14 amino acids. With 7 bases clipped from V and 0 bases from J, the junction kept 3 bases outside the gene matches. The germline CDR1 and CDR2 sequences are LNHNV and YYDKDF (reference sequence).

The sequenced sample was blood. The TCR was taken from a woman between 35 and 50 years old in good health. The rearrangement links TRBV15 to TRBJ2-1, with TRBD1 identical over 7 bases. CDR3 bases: TGTGCCACCAACAGGGGCGTCTCCTACAATGAGCAGTTCTTC. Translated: CATNRGVSYNEQFF.